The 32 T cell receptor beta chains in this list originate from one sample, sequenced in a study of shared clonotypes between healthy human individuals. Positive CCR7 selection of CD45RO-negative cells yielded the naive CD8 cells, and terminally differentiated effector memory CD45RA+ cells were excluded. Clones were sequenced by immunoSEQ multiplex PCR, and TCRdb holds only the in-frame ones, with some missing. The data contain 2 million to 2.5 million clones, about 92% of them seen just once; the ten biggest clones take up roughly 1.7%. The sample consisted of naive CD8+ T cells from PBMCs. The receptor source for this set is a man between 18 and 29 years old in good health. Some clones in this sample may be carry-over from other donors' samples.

The CDR3 sequence is CASSRFGTGGYEQYF. The CDR3, as DNA: TGTGCCAGCAGCCGGTTCGGGACAGGGGGATACGAGCAGTACTTC. The chain carries TRBV7-2 and TRBJ2-7, with 11 bases that match TRBD1. The CDR3 consists of 15 residues. CDR1 is SGHTA, CDR2 FQGNSA, per germline. V was pared by 5 bases and J by 4 bases, with 7 bases of the junction left unmatched.

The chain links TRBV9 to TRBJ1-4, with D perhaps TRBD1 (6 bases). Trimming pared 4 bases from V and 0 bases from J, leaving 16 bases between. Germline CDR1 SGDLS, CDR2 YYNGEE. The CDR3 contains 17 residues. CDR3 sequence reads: CASSTGTGFSTNEKLFF. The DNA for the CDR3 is TGTGCCAGCAGCACCGGTACAGGGTTCTCAACTAATGAAAAACTGTTTTTT.

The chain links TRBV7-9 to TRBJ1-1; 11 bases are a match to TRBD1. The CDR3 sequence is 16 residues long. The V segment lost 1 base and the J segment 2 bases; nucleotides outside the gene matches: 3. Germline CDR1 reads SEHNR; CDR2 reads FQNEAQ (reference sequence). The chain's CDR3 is CASSLVGQGVNTEAFF. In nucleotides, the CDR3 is TGTGCCAGCAGCTTAGTGGGACAGGGGGTCAACACTGAAGCTTTCTTT.

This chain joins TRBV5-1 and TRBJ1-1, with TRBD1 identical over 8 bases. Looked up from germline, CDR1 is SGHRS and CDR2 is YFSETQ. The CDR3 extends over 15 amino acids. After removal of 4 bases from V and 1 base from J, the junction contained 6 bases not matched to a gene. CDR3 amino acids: CASSQRGTGNTEAFF. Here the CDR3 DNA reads TGCGCCAGCAGCCAACGGGGGACAGGGAACACTGAAGCTTTCTTT.

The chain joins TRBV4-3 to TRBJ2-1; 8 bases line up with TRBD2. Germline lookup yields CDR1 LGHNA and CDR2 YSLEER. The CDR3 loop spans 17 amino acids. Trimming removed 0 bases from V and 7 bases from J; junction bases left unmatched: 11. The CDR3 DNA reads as TGCGCCAGCAGCCAAGAGGGAGGAGCGGGAGTTGGTAATGAGCAGTTCTTC. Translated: CASSQEGGAGVGNEQFF.

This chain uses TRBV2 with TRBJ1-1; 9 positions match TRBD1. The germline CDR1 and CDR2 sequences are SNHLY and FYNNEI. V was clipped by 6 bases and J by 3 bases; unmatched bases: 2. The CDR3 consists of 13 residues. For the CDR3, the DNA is TGTGCCAGCAGAAGGACAGGGGACACTGAAGCTTTCTTT. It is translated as CASRRTGDTEAFF. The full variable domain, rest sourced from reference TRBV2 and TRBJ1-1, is EPEVTQTPSHQVTQMGQEVILRCVPISNHLYFYWYRQILGQKVEFLVSFYNNEISEKSEIFDDQFSVERPDGSNFTLKIRSTKLEDSAMYFCASRRTGDTEAFFGQGTRLTVV.

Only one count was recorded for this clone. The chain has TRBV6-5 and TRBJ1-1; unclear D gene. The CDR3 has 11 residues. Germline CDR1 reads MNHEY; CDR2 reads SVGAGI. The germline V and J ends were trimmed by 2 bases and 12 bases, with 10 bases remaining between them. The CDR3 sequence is CASSYGPWSFF. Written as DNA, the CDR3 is TGTGCCAGCAGTTACGGGCCTTGGTCTTTCTTT.

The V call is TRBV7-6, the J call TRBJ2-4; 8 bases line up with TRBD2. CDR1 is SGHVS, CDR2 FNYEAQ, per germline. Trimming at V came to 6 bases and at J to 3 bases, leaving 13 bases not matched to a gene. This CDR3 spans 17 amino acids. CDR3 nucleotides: TGTGCCAGCAGTCAAGGGTCCGGGAGGGGTGGCAAAAACATTCAGTACTTC. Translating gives CASSQGSGRGGKNIQYF.

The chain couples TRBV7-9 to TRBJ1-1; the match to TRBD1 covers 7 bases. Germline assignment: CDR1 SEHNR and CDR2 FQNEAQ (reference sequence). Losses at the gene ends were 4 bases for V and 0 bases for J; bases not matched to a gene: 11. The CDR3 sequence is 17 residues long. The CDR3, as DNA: TGTGCCAGCAGCTACCCCCGACAGGGTCGAATGAACACTGAAGCTTTCTTT. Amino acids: CASSYPRQGRMNTEAFF.

The CDR3 here is CSVAPTSPTDTQYF. As DNA, the CDR3 is TGCAGCGTTGCACCGACATCACCCACAGATACGCAGTATTTT. The chain joins TRBV29-1 to TRBJ2-3; D gene ambiguous. Trimming removed 4 bases at V and 2 bases at J, with 13 bases between. Per the germline V gene, CDR1 is SQVTM and CDR2 is ANQGSEA. The CDR3 loop spans 14 amino acids.

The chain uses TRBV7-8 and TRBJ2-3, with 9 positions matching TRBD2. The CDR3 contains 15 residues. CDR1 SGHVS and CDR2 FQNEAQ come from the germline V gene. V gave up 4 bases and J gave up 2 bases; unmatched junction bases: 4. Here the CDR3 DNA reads TGTGCCAGCAGCTCTATAGCGGGGGCCACAGATACGCAGTATTTT. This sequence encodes CASSSIAGATDTQYF.

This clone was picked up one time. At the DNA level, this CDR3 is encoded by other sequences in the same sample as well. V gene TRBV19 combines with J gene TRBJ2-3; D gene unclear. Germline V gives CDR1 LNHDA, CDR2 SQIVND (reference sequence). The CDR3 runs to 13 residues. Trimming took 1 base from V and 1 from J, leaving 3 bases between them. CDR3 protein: CASSIVRTDTQYF. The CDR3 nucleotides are TGTGCCAGTAGTATAGTCCGCACAGATACGCAGTATTTT. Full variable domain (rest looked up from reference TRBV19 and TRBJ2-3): DGGITQSPKYLFRKEGQNVTLSCEQNLNHDAMYWYRQDPGQGLRLIYYSQIVNDFQKGDIAEGYSVSREKKESFPLTVTSAQKNPTAFYLCASSIVRTDTQYFGPGTRLTVL.

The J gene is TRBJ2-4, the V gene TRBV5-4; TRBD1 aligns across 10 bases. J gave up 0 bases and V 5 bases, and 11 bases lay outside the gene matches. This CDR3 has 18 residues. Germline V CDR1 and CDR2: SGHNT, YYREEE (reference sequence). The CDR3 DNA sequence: TGTGCCAGCAGTCCGGGACAGGGGACACGCAAAGCCAAAAACATTCAGTACTTC. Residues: CASSPGQGTRKAKNIQYF.

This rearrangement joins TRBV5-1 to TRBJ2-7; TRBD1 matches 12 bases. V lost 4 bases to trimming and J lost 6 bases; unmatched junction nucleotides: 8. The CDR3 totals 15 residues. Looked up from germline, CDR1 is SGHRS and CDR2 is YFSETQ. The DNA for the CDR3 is TGCGCCAGCAGCAGGGACAGGGGGCACCTCTCCGAGCAGTACTTC. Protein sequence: CASSRDRGHLSEQYF.

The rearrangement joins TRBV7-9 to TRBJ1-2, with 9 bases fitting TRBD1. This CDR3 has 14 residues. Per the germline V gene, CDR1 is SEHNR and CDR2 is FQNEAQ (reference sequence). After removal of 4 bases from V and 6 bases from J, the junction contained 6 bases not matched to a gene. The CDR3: CASSWTGEEDGYTF. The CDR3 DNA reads TGTGCCAGCAGCTGGACAGGGGAGGAGGATGGCTACACCTTC. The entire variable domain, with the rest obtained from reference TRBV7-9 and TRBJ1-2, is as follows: DTGVSQNPRHKITKRGQNVTFRCDPISEHNRLYWYRQTLGQGPEFLTYFQNEAQLEKSRLLSDRFSAERPKGSFSTLEIQRTEQGDSAMYLCASSWTGEEDGYTFGSGTRLTVV.

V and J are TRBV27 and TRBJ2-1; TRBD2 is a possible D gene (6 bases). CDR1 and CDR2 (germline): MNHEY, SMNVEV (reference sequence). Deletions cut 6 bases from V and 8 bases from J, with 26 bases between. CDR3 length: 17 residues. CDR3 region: CASSPFPPRDSVDEQFF. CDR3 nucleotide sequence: TGTGCCAGCAGCCCCTTTCCCCCCCGGGACTCGGTCGATGAGCAGTTCTTC.

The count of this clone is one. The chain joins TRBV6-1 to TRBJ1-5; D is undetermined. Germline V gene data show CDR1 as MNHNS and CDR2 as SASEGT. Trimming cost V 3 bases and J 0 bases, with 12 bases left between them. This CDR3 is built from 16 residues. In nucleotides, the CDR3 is TGTGCCAGCAGTGATCCAAAGAGGTATAGCAATCAGCCCCAGCATTTT. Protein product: CASSDPKRYSNQPQHF.

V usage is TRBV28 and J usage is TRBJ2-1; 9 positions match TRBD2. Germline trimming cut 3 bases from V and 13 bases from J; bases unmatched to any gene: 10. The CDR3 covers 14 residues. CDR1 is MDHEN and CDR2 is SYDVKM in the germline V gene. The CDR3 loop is CASSLLTSGQAQFF. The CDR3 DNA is TGTGCCAGCAGTTTGCTTACTAGCGGGCAGGCACAGTTCTTC.

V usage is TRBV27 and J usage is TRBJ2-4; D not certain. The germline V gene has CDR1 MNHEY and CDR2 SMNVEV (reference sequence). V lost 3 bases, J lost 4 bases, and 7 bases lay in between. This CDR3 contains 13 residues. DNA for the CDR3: TGTGCCAGCAGTTTCGGCAGGAAAAACATTCAGTACTTC. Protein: CASSFGRKNIQYF.

CDR3 in DNA: TGTGCCAGTACCCCTTTGGACAGCTCTGGAAACACCATATATTTT. Its translation: CASTPLDSSGNTIYF. This chain links TRBV19 with TRBJ1-3, with D possibly matching TRBD1 (6 bases). Germline V gene data show CDR1 as LNHDA and CDR2 as SQIVND (reference sequence). The V end lost 7 bases, the J end lost 0 bases, and 13 bases lay between the germline ends. The CDR3 spans 15 residues. Full variable domain (outside the CDR3, taken from reference TRBV19 and TRBJ1-3): DGGITQSPKYLFRKEGQNVTLSCEQNLNHDAMYWYRQDPGQGLRLIYYSQIVNDFQKGDIAEGYSVSREKKESFPLTVTSAQKNPTAFYLCASTPLDSSGNTIYFGEGSWLTVV.

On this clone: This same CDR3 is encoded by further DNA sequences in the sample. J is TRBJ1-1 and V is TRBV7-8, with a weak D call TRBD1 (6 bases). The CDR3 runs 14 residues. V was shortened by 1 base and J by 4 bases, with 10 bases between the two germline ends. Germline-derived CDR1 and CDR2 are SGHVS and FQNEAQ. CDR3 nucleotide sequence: TGTGCCAGCAGCTTAGGAGGAGGGGGCACTGAAGCTTTCTTT. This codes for CASSLGGGGTEAFF. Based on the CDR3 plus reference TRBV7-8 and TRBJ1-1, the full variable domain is GAGVSQSPRYKVAKRGQDVALRCDPISGHVSLFWYQQALGQGPEFLTYFQNEAQLDKSGLPSDRFFAERPEGSVSTLKIQRTQQEDSAVYLCASSLGGGGTEAFFGQGTRLTVV.

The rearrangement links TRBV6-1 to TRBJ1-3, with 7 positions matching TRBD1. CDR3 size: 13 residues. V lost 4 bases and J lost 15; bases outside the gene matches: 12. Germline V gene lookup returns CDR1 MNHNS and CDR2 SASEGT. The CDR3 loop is CASSGTGRYDQYF. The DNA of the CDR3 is TGTGCCAGCAGTGGGACAGGCCGATACGACCAATATTTT.

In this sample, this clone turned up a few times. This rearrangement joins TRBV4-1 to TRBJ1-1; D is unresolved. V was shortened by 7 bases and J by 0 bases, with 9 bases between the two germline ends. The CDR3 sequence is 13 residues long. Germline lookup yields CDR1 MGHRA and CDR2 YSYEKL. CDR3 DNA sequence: TGCGCCAGCACCAATACAGTGAACACTGAAGCTTTCTTT. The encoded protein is CASTNTVNTEAFF.

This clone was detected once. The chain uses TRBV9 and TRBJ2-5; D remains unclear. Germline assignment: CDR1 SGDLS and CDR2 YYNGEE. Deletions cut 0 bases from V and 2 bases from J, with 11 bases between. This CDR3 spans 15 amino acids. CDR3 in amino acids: CASSVAAQLQETQYF. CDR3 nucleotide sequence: TGTGCCAGCAGCGTAGCAGCACAGTTACAAGAGACCCAGTACTTC.

The CDR3 region has the DNA TGTGCCAGCAGTCCTCCGGCCGCCCACTACGAGCAGTACTTC. Encoded protein: CASSPPAAHYEQYF. The rearrangement uses TRBV2 and TRBJ2-7; D not resolved. Per germline, CDR1 SNHLY and CDR2 FYNNEI. The CDR3 runs 14 residues. The V gene lost 5 bases and the J gene lost 3 bases, with 14 bases spanning the gap.

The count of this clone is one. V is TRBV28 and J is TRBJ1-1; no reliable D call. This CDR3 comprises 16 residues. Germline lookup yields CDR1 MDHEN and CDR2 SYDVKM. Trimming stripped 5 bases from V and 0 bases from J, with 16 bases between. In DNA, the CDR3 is TGTGCCAGCAGTACCCAATCGGGCAGGTTGAACACTGAAGCTTTCTTT. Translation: CASSTQSGRLNTEAFF. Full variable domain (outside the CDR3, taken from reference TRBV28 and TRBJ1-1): DVKVTQSSRYLVKRTGEKVFLECVQDMDHENMFWYRQDPGLGLRLIYFSYDVKMKEKGDIPEGYSVSREKKERFSLILESASTNQTSMYLCASSTQSGRLNTEAFFGQGTRLTVV.

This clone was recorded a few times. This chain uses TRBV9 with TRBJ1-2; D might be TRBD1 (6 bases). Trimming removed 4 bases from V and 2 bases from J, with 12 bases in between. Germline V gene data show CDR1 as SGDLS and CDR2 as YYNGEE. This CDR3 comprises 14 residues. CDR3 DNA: TGTGCCAGCAGCAGTCGGACAGTAAACTATGGCTACACCTTC. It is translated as CASSSRTVNYGYTF.

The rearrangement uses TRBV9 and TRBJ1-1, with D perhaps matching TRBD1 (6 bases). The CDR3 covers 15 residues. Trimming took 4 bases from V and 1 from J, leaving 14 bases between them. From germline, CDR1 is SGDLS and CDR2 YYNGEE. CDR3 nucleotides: TGTGCCAGCAGCCCAGGGGTGAACGCGAACACTGAAGCTTTCTTT. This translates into CASSPGVNANTEAFF.

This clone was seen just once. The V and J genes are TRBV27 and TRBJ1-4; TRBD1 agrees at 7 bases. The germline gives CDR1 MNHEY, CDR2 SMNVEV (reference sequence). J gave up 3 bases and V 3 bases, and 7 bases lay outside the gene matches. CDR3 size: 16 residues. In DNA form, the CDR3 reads TGTGCCAGCAGTTTTCTGGACAGGACTGCTAATGAAAAACTGTTTTTT. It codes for CASSFLDRTANEKLFF.

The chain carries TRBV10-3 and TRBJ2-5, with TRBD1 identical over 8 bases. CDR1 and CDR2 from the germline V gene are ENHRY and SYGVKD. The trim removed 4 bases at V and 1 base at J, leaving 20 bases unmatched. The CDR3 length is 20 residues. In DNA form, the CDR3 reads TGTGCCATCAGTGCTTCGCCGGGCAGGGGGCGCGGATCGGGCCAAGAGACCCAGTACTTC. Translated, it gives CAISASPGRGRGSGQETQYF.

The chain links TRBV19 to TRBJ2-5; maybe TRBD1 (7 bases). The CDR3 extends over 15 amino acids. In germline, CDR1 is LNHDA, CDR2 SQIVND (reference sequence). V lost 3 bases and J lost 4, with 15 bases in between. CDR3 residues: CASSMWGDSGETQYF. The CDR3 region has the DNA TGTGCCAGTAGTATGTGGGGGGACAGTGGAGAGACCCAGTACTTC.

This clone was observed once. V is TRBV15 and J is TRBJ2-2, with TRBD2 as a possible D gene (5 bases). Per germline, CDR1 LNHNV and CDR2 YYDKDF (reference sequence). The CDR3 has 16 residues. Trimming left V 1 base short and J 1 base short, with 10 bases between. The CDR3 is CATSRVTGLNTGELFF. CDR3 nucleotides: TGTGCCACCAGCAGAGTTACGGGGTTGAACACCGGGGAGCTGTTTTTT.